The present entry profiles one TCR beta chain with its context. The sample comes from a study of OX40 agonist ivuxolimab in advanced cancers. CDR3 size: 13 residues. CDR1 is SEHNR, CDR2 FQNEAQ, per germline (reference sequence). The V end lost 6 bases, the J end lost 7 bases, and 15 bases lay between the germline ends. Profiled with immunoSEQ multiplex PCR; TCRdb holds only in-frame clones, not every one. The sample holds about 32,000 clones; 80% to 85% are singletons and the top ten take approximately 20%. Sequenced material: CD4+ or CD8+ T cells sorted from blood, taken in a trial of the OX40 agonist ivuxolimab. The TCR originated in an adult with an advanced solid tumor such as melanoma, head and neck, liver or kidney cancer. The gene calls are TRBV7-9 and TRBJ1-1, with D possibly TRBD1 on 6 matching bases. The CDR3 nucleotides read TGTGCCAGCAGTAGCCACAGGGCTGGTGAAGCTTTCTTT. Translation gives CASSSHRAGEAFF.